What follows are 10 T cell receptor beta chains derived from one specimen sequenced in a study of blood T cell repertoires in COVID-19. Sequencing used immunoSEQ multiplex PCR; TCRdb keeps in-frame clones, though not all of them. The sample gives 160,000 or so clones, roughly 85% of which show up once; 5% to 6% is in the top ten. Sequencing used peripheral blood. These receptors were collected from a woman in her fifties or sixties with COVID-19, enrolled during active disease.

The chain carries TRBV4-1 and TRBJ1-4; D gene uncertain. V lost 4 bases to trimming and J lost 0 bases, with 9 bases between them. Germline CDR1 reads MGHRA; CDR2 reads YSYEKL. CDR3 length equals 15 residues. Here the CDR3 DNA reads TGCGCCAGCAGCCGAGGGAGTGCAACTAATGAAAAACTGTTTTTT. Its translation is CASSRGSATNEKLFF.

The chain joins TRBV3-1 (or the pseudogene TRBV3-2) to TRBJ1-5; D unresolved. The ends were cut back, 1 base at V and 2 bases at J, with 9 bases in the middle. Germline V gives CDR1 LGHDT, CDR2 YNNKEL (reference sequence). This CDR3 spans 15 amino acids. The CDR3 region has the DNA TGTGCCAGCAGCCAAGGTAGGCAGGGCAATCAGCCCCAGCATTTT. Translating it yields CASSQGRQGNQPQHF.

CDR3 amino acids: CASTPGQGARGNTIYF. The CDR3 DNA reads as TGTGCCAGTACTCCGGGACAGGGGGCGCGAGGAAACACCATATATTTT. The chain uses TRBV19 and TRBJ1-3, with 12 bases lining up with TRBD1. Unmatched junction bases numbered 8, after V lost 7 bases and J lost 4 bases. The CDR3 is made up of 16 amino acids. Per germline, CDR1 LNHDA and CDR2 SQIVND (reference sequence).

The V and J genes are TRBV7-2 and TRBJ2-2, with D possibly matching TRBD2 (5 bases). Between the trimmed V and J ends, which lost 1 base and 5 bases, there was a span of 14 bases. The CDR3 is 16 residues long. The germline CDR1 and CDR2 sequences are SGHTA and FQGNSA. CDR3: CASSLEDGVRTGELFF. CDR3 sequence (DNA): TGTGCCAGCAGCTTAGAGGACGGGGTGAGAACCGGGGAGCTGTTTTTT.

CDR3 nucleotides: TGTGCCAGCAGCCCTAACCCGGGGGGGCAGGGGTATGGCTACACCTTC. This gives the protein CASSPNPGGQGYGYTF. The rearrangement joins TRBV11-2 to TRBJ1-2, with D perhaps TRBD1 (6 bases). Trimming took 5 bases from V and 5 from J, leaving 21 bases between them. The germline V gene encodes CDR1 SGHAT and CDR2 FQNNGV. The length of the CDR3 is 16 residues. Looking up the rest from reference TRBV11-2 and TRBJ1-2 gives the full variable domain: EAGVAQSPRYKIIEKRQSVAFWCNPISGHATLYWYQQILGQGPKLLIQFQNNGVVDDSQLPKDRFSAERLKGVDSTLKIQPAKLEDSAVYLCASSPNPGGQGYGYTFGSGTRLTVV.

The CDR3 DNA follows: TGTGCCAGCAGCTTCCTAGCGGGGGTTGGAGATACGCAGTATTTT. Protein: CASSFLAGVGDTQYF. The chain couples TRBV11-3 to TRBJ2-3; TRBD2 aligns across 10 bases. CDR3 length: 15 amino acids. The trim removed 3 bases at V and 5 bases at J, leaving 5 bases unmatched. In germline, CDR1 is SGHNT, CDR2 YENEEA.

The J gene is TRBJ1-2, the V gene TRBV27; tentatively, D is TRBD1 (6 bases). The CDR3 covers 18 residues. The V end lost 5 bases, the J end lost 3 bases, and 25 bases lay between the germline ends. Germline CDR1 and CDR2: MNHEY and SMNVEV (reference sequence). CDR3 protein: CASSPLSGYRQGHYGYTF. In DNA, the CDR3 is TGTGCCAGCAGTCCTCTCTCTGGGTATCGTCAGGGGCACTATGGCTACACCTTC.

The J gene is TRBJ2-3, the V gene TRBV4-1; D gene uncertain. The germline V and J ends were trimmed by 8 bases and 0 bases, with 15 bases remaining between them. In germline, CDR1 is MGHRA, CDR2 YSYEKL. The CDR3 loop spans 15 amino acids. This chain's CDR3 is CASRRVGSSTDTQYF. DNA of the CDR3: TGCGCCAGCCGTCGGGTCGGTTCTAGCACAGATACGCAGTATTTT.

The CDR3 coding sequence is TGTGCCAGCGGGGGGGGTGAAGCTTTCTTT. The encoded protein is CASGGGEAFF. V is TRBV7-9 and J is TRBJ1-1; weak D call: TRBD1 (5 bases). The CDR3 runs to 10 residues. CDR1 is SEHNR, CDR2 FQNEAQ, per germline (reference sequence). Trimming stripped 8 bases from V and 7 bases from J, with 8 bases between. The variable domain in full, with the rest retrieved from reference TRBV7-9 and TRBJ1-1, is DTGVSQNPRHKITKRGQNVTFRCDPISEHNRLYWYRQTLGQGPEFLTYFQNEAQLEKSRLLSDRFSAERPKGSFSTLEIQRTEQGDSAMYLCASGGGEAFFGQGTRLTVV.

The V gene is TRBV6-5, the J gene TRBJ1-2, with TRBD1 matching 7 bases. The CDR3 is 15 amino acids. The J segment lost 6 bases and the V segment lost 0 bases, leaving 7 bases of the junction unmatched. Germline V gene sequence: CDR1 MNHEY, CDR2 SVGAGI. This chain's CDR3 is CASSYSKGQLDGYTF. Here the CDR3 DNA reads TGTGCCAGCAGTTACTCGAAGGGACAGCTTGATGGCTACACCTTC.